This record concerns one TCR beta chain sequence. Its antigen remains unknown. The study ran its PCR with 60 Vbeta and 13 Jbeta primers. Profiling relied on immunoSEQ multiplex PCR, and the TCRdb table lists in-frame clones only, not all of them. The repertoire holds some 90,000 clones, roughly 76% seen once, with about 2.5% in the top ten. The sample comes from a study of cytomegalovirus exposure and HLA in healthy donors. Study context: For the approximately 430 genotyped donors, more than 80% fell within the Caucasian-associated ancestry cluster. Notes on the study in general: It was confirmed in vitro that a few of the CMV-associated chains were specific for CMV antigens.

While unrecorded immune exposures were likely, the donors were nominally healthy when sampled. The source is a man aged 50 or older in good health and CMV-seronegative. Material: PBMCs.

CDR3: CASNPRTGDGGIQYF. The CDR3, as DNA: TGTGCCAGTAACCCAAGGACAGGGGATGGTGGCATTCAGTACTTC. The chain joins TRBV19 to TRBJ2-4; 9 nucleotides match TRBD1. V was pared by 7 bases and J by 9 bases, with 13 bases of the junction left unmatched. CDR1 LNHDA and CDR2 SQIVND come from the germline V gene (reference sequence). The CDR3 contains 15 residues. Together with reference TRBV19 and TRBJ2-4, the CDR3 gives the full variable domain: DGGITQSPKYLFRKEGQNVTLSCEQNLNHDAMYWYRQDPGQGLRLIYYSQIVNDFQKGDIAEGYSVSREKKESFPLTVTSAQKNPTAFYLCASNPRTGDGGIQYFGAGTRLSVL.